This entry lists 8 T cell receptor beta chains sequenced from one sample in a study of blood T cell repertoires in COVID-19. Measured with immunoSEQ multiplex PCR; TCRdb has only the in-frame clones, and not every one. The sample contains about 45,000 clones, nearly 80% of which appear only once. Source material: peripheral blood. Receptor source: a man aged 70-80 years with acute or convalescent COVID-19.

The chain joins TRBV24-1 to TRBJ2-7; TRBD1 matches 7 bases. V shed 3 bases and J 9 bases; nucleotides not matched to a gene: 13. The CDR3 runs to 15 residues. In germline, CDR1 is KGHDR, CDR2 SFDVKD. The DNA of the CDR3 is TGTGCCACCAGTGATCCCACCTCAACAGGGGTAGGGCAGTACTTC. Residues: CATSDPTSTGVGQYF.

J is TRBJ1-1 and V is TRBV12-3 or TRBV12-4; a possible D gene is TRBD1 (6 bases). Trimming took 6 bases from V and 2 from J, leaving 7 bases between them. The length of the CDR3 is 12 residues. CDR3 DNA sequence: TGTGCCAGCAGACAGGGCAACACTGAAGCTTTCTTT. It translates to CASRQGNTEAFF.

The CDR3 bases are TGTGCCAGCAGCGTAGATAGTAGGGGCGTGGGGGAGCTGTTTTTT. Protein sequence: CASSVDSRGVGELFF. The J gene is TRBJ2-2, the V gene TRBV9; D is possibly TRBD1 (5 bases). This CDR3 is built from 15 residues. V was cut by 0 bases and J by 8 bases, with 14 bases left in between. Looked up from germline, CDR1 is SGDLS and CDR2 is YYNGEE. Together with reference TRBV9 and TRBJ2-2, the CDR3 gives the full variable domain: DSGVTQTPKHLITATGQRVTLRCSPRSGDLSVYWYQQSLDQGLQFLIQYYNGEERAKGNILERFSAQQFPDLHSELNLSSLELGDSALYFCASSVDSRGVGELFFGEGSRLTVL.

The chain employs TRBV19 and TRBJ1-3; 8 bases fit TRBD1. The CDR3 covers 17 residues. Germline V gene data show CDR1 as LNHDA and CDR2 as SQIVND (reference sequence). V shed 5 bases and J 1 base; nucleotides not matched to a gene: 10. The chain's CDR3 is CASSARQGRGSGNTIYF. The CDR3 DNA is TGTGCCAGTAGTGCGCGACAGGGGCGCGGTTCTGGAAACACCATATATTTT.

This clone was seen once. CDR3 in amino acids: CASTKRDRGLTDTQYF. The DNA of the CDR3 is TGTGCCAGCACCAAAAGGGACAGGGGTTTAACAGATACGCAGTATTTT. The rearrangement links TRBV9 to TRBJ2-3; 10 nucleotides align to TRBD1. CDR3 length: 16 amino acids. Unmatched junction bases numbered 10, after V lost 6 bases and J lost 3 bases. The germline V gene encodes CDR1 SGDLS and CDR2 YYNGEE.

This clone was seen a handful of times. The chain carries TRBV5-1 and TRBJ2-3, with 13 bases aligning to TRBD2. CDR1 and CDR2 (germline): SGHRS, YFSETQ. The CDR3 spans 17 residues. Trimming took 3 bases from V and 2 from J; bases not matched to a gene: 6. As DNA, the CDR3 is TGCGCCAGCAGCTGGGGAACTAGCGGGGGGGCCACAGATACGCAGTATTTT. Its protein product is CASSWGTSGGATDTQYF.

This clone was seen more than once but under ten times. V and J are TRBV19 and TRBJ1-5, with 8 bases aligning to TRBD1. J was trimmed by 2 bases and V by 3 bases; bases with no gene match: 15. The germline V gene has CDR1 LNHDA and CDR2 SQIVND (reference sequence). This CDR3 is 19 amino acids long. The CDR3 nucleotides are TGTGCCAGTAGTATCGTTTTTGGGGCAGGGGGCGCGGGCAATCAGCCCCAGCATTTT. Translating it yields CASSIVFGAGGAGNQPQHF.

The J gene is TRBJ2-1, the V gene TRBV23-1, with 9 bases identical to TRBD1. TRBV23-1 has ORF status, its function being uncertain. Germline trimming cut 2 bases from V and 4 bases from J; bases unmatched to any gene: 12. The CDR3 totals 18 residues. CDR3 in amino acids: CASSQPNPGTGRYNEQFF. The CDR3 nucleotides are TGCGCCAGCAGTCAACCAAACCCAGGGACAGGGAGGTACAATGAGCAGTTCTTC.